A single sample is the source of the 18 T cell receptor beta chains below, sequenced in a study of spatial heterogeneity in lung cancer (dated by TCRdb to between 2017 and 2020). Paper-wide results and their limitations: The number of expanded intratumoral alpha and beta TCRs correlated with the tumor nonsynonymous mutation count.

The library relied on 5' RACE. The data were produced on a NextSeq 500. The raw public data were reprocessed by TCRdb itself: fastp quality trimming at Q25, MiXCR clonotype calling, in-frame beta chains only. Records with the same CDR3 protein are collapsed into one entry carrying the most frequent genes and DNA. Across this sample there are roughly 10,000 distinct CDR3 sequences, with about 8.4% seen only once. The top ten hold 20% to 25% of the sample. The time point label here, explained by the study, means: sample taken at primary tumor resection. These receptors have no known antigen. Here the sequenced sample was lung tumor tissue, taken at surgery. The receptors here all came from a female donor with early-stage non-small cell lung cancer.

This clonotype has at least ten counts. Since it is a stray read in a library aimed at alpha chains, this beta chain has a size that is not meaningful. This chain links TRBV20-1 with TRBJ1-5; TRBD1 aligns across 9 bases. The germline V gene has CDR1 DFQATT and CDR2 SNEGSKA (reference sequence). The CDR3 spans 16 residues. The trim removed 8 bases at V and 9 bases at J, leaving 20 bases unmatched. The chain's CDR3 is CSTSGTGSAGDSPQHF. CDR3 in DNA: TGCAGTACCTCCGGGACAGGGTCGGCCGGGGATTCGCCCCAGCATTTT.

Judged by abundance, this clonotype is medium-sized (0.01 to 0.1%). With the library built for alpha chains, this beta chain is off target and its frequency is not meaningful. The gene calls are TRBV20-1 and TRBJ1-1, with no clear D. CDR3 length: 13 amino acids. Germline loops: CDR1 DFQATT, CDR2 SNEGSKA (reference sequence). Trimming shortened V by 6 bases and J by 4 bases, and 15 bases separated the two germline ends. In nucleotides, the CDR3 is TGCAGTGCGGCGACGGGTCTCGGCACTGAAGCTTTCTTT. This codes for CSAATGLGTEAFF.

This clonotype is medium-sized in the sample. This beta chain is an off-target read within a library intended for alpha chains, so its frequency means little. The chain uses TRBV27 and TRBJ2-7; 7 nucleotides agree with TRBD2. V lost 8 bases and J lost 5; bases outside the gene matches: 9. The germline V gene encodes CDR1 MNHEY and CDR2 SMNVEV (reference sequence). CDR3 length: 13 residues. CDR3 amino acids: CASSWTRNNEQYF. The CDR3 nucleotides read TGTGCCAGCTCATGGACTAGGAATAACGAGCAGTACTTC.

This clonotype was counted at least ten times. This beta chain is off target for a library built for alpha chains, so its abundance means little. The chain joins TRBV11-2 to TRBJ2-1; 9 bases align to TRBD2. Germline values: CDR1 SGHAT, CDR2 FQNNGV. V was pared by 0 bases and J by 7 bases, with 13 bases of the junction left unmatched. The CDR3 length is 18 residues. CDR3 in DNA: TGTGCCAGCAGCTTAGATCCGGGGGTAGCGGGGGTAGGTAATGAGCAGTTCTTC. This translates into CASSLDPGVAGVGNEQFF.

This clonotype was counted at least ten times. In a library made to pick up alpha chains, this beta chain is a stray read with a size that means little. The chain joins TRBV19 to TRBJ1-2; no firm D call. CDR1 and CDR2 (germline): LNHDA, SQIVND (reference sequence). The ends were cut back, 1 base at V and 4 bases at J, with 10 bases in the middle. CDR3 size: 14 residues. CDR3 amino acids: CASSIGQFGYGYTF. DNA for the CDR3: TGTGCCAGTAGTATAGGTCAGTTCGGCTATGGCTACACCTTC. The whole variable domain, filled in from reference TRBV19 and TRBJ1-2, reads DGGITQSPKYLFRKEGQNVTLSCEQNLNHDAMYWYRQDPGQGLRLIYYSQIVNDFQKGDIAEGYSVSREKKESFPLTVTSAQKNPTAFYLCASSIGQFGYGYTFGSGTRLTVV.

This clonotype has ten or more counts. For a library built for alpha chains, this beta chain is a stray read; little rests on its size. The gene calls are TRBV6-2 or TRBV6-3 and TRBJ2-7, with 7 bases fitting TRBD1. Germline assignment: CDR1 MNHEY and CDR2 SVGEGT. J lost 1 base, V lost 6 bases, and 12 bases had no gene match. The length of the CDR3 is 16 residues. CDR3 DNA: TGTGCCAGCAGACCCCAAGGGACAGTTCCATCCTACGAGCAGTACTTC. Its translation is CASRPQGTVPSYEQYF.

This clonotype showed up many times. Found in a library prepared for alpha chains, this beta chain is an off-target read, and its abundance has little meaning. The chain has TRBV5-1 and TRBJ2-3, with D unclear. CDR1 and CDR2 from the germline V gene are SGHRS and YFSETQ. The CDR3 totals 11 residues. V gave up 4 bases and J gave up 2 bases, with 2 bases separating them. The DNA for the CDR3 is TGCGCCAGCAGCAACACAGATACGCAGTATTTT. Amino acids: CASSNTDTQYF.

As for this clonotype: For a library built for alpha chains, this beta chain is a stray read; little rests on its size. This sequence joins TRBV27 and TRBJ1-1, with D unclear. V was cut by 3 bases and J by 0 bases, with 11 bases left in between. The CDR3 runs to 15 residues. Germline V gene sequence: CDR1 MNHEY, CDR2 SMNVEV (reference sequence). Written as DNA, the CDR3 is TGTGCCAGCAGTTTTAATGAGGACCTGAACACTGAAGCTTTCTTT. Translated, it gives CASSFNEDLNTEAFF.

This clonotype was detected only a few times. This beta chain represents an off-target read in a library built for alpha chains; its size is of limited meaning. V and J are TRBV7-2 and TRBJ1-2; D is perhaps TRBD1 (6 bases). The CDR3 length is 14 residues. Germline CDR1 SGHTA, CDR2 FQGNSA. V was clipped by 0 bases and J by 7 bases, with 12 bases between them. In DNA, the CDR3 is TGTGCCAGCAGCTTAGCGTCTGGGGGCCGTGGCTACACCTTC. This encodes CASSLASGGRGYTF.

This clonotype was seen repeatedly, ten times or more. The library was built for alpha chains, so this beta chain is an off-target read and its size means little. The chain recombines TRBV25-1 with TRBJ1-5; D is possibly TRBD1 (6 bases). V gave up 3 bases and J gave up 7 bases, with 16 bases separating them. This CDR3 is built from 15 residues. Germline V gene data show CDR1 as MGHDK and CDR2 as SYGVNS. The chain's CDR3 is CASSDSAGRGQPQHF. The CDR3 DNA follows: TGTGCCAGCAGTGACTCGGCAGGGAGGGGGCAGCCCCAGCATTTT.

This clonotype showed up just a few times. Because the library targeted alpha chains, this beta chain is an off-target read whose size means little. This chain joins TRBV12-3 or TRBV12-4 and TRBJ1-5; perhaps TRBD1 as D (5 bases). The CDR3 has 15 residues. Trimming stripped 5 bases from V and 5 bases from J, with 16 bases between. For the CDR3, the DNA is TGTGCCAGCAGTCCACGGACACCGCCGCATCAGCCCCAGCATTTT. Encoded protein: CASSPRTPPHQPQHF.

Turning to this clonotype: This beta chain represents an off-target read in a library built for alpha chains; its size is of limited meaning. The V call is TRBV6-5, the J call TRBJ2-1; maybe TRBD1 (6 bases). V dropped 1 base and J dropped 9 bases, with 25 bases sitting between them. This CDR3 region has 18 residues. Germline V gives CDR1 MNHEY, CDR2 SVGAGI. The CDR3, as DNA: TGTGCCAGCAGTTACTTCGGCAGGGGCTCACGGAACAATGGTGAGCAGTTCTTC. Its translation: CASSYFGRGSRNNGEQFF.

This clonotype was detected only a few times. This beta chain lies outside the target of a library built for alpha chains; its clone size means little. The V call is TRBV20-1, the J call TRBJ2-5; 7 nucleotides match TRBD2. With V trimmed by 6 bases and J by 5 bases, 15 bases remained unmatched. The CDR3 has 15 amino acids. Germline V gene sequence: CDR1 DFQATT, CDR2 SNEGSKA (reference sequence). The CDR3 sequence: CSAREQRGPGETQYF. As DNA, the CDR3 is TGCAGTGCCCGCGAGCAGCGGGGCCCCGGGGAGACCCAGTACTTC.

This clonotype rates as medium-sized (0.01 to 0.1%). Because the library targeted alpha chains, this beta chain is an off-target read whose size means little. CDR3 region: CAITEKRGDTEAFF. The CDR3 DNA sequence: TGTGCCATCACCGAAAAGAGGGGGGACACTGAAGCTTTCTTT. V and J are TRBV10-3 and TRBJ1-1; tentative D call: TRBD1 (6 bases). This CDR3 comprises 14 residues. Trimming stripped 7 bases from V and 3 bases from J, with 15 bases between. Germline CDR1 and CDR2: ENHRY and SYGVKD.

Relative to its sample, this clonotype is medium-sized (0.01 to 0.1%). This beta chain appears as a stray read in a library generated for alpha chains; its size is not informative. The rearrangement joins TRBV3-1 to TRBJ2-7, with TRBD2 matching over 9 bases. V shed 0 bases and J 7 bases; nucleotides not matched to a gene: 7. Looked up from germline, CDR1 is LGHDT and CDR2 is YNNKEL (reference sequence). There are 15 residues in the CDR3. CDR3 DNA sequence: TGTGCCAGCAGCCAAGAATTGGCGGGGGGGCGTGAGCAGTACTTC. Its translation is CASSQELAGGREQYF.

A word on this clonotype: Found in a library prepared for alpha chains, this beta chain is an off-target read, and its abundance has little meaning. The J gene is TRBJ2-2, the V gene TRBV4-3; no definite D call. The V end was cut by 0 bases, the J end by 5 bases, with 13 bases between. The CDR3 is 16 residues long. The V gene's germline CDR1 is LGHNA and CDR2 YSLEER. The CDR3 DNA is TGCGCCAGCAGCCAAGATCAGGTGGTATGGACCGGGGAGCTGTTTTTT. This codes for CASSQDQVVWTGELFF.

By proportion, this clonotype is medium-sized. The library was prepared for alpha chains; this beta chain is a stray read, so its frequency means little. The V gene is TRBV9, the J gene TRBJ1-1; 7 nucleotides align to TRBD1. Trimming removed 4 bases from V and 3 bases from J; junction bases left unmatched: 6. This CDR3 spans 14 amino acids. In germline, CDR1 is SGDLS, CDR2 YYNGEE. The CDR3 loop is CASSFYDRDTEAFF. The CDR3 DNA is TGTGCCAGCAGCTTTTACGACAGGGACACTGAAGCTTTCTTT. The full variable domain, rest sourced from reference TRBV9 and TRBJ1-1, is DSGVTQTPKHLITATGQRVTLRCSPRSGDLSVYWYQQSLDQGLQFLIQYYNGEERAKGNILERFSAQQFPDLHSELNLSSLELGDSALYFCASSFYDRDTEAFFGQGTRLTVV.

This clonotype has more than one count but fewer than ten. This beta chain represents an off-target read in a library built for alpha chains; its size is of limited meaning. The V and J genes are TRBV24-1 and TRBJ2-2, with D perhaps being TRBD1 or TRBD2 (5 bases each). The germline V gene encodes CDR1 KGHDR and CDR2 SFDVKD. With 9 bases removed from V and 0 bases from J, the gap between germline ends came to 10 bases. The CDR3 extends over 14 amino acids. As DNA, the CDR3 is TGTGCCACCGGAGGACACCCGAACACCGGGGAGCTGTTTTTT. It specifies CATGGHPNTGELFF.